What follows describes a single T cell receptor (beta chain). The template switching step added UMIs that contained a 6-nucleotide sample barcode. TCRdb reworked the 5' RACE reads into one entry per CDR3 protein, no DNA. The sample table includes nearly 450,000 distinct CDR3 sequences. The CDR3 extends over 13 amino acids. Looked up from germline, CDR1 is LGHDT and CDR2 is YNNKEL (reference sequence). This sample was taken from a study of monozygotic twins with inflammatory bowel disease. The receptor was isolated from a human donor with ulcerative colitis or Crohn's disease, or a healthy co-twin of an affected twin (not recorded which). The source material was blood. V and J are TRBV3-1 and TRBJ1-2. This chain's CDR3 is CASSPHQNYGYTF.